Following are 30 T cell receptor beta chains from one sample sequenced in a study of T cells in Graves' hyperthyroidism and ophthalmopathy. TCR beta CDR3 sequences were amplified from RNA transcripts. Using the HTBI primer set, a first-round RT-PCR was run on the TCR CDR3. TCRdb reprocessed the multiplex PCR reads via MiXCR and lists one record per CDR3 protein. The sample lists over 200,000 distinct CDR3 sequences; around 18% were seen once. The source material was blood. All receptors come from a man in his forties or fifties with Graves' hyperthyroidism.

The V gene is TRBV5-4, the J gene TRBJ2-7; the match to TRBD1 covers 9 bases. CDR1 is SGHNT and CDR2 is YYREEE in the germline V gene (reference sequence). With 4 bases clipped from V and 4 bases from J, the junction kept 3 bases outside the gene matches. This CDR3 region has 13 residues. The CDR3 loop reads CASSVDRGYEQYF. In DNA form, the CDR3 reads TGTGCCAGCAGCGTGGACAGGGGATACGAGCAGTACTTC.

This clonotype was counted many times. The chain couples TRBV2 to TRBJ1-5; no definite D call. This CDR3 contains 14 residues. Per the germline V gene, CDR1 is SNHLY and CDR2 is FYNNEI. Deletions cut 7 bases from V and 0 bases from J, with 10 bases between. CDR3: CASMGSDSNQPQHF. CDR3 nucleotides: TGTGCCAGCATGGGCAGCGATAGCAATCAGCCCCAGCATTTT. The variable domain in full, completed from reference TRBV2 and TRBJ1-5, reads EPEVTQTPSHQVTQMGQEVILRCVPISNHLYFYWYRQILGQKVEFLVSFYNNEISEKSEIFDDQFSVERPDGSNFTLKIRSTKLEDSAMYFCASMGSDSNQPQHFGDGTRLSIL.

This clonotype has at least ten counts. The chain's CDR3 is CSARDTQGRWGSEDYGYTF. In DNA form, the CDR3 reads TGCAGTGCTAGAGATACCCAGGGCCGTTGGGGTTCGGAAGACTATGGCTACACCTTC. The chain employs TRBV20-1 and TRBJ1-2, with D maybe TRBD1 (5 bases). V was pared by 0 bases and J by 3 bases, with 26 bases between. The CDR3 has 19 amino acids. Germline assignment: CDR1 DFQATT and CDR2 SNEGSKA (reference sequence).

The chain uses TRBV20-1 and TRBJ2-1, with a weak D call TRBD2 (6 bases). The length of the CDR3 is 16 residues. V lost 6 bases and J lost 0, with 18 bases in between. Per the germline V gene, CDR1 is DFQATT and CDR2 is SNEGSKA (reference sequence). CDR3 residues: CSAIGGGVSSYNEQFF. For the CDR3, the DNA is TGCAGTGCCATCGGAGGCGGGGTAAGCTCCTACAATGAGCAGTTCTTC.

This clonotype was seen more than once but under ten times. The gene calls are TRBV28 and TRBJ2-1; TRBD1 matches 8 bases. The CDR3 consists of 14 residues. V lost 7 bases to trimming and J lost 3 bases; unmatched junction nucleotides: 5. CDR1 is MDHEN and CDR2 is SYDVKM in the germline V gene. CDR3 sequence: CASISQGGYNEQFF. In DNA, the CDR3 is TGTGCCAGCATTTCACAGGGGGGCTACAATGAGCAGTTCTTC. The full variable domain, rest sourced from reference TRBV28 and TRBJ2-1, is DVKVTQSSRYLVKRTGEKVFLECVQDMDHENMFWYRQDPGLGLRLIYFSYDVKMKEKGDIPEGYSVSREKKERFSLILESASTNQTSMYLCASISQGGYNEQFFGPGTRLTVL.

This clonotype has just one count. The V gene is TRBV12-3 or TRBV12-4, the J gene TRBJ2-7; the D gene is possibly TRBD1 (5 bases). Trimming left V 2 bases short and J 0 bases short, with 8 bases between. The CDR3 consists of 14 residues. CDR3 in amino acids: CASSLTQGSYEQYF. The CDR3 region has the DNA TGTGCCAGCAGTTTAACCCAGGGCTCCTACGAGCAGTACTTC.

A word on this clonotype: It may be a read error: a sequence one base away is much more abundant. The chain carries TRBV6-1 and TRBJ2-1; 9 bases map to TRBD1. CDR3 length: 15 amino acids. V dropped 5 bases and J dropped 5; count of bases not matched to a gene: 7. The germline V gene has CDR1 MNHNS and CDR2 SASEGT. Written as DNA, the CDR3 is TGTGCCAGCAGTACCAAGTGGACAGGGGACAATGAGCAGTTCTTC. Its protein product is CASSTKWTGDNEQFF.

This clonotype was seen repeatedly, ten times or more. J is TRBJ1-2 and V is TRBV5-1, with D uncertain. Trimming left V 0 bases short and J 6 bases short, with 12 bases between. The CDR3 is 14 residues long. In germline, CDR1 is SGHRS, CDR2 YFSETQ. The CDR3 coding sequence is TGCGCCAGCAGCTTGGCCATCGGGGATAATGGCTACACCTTC. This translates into CASSLAIGDNGYTF.

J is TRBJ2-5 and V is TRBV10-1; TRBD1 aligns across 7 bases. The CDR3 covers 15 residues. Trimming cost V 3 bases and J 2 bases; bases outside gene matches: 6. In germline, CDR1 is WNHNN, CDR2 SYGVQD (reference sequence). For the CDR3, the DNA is TGCGCCAGCAGTGATCCAAAGACAGGGCAAGAGACCCAGTACTTC. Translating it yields CASSDPKTGQETQYF.

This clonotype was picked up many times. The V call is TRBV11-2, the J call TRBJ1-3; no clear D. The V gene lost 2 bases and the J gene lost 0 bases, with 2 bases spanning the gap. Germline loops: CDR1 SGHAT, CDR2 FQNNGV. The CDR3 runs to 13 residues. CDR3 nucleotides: TGTGCCAGCAGCTTAAGCTCTGGAAACACCATATATTTT. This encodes CASSLSSGNTIYF.

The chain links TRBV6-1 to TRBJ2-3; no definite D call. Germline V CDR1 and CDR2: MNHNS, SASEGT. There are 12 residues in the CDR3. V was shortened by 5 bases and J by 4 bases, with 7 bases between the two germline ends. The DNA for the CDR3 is TGTGCCAGCAGTCGCTTGGCAGATACGCAGTATTTT. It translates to CASSRLADTQYF.

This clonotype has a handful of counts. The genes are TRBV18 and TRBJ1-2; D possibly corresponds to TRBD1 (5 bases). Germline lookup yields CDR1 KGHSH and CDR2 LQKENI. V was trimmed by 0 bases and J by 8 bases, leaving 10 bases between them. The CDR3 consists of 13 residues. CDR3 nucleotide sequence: TGTGCCAGCTCACCACCGGCAGGGATAGGCTACACCTTC. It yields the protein CASSPPAGIGYTF.

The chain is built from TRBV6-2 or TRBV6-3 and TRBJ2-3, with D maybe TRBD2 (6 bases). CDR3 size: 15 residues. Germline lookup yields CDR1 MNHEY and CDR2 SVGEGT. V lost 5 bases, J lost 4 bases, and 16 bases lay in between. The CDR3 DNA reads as TGTGCCAGCAGTCCCGGGACTCCGAGTCCAGATACGCAGTATTTT. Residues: CASSPGTPSPDTQYF.

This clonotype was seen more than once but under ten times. The CDR3, as DNA: TGTGCCAGCAGCCAAGTATGGTCCAGCTATGGCTACACCTTC. It specifies CASSQVWSSYGYTF. The chain is built from TRBV4-2 and TRBJ1-2; D remains unclear. The CDR3 runs 14 residues. Germline CDR1 reads LGHNA; CDR2 reads YNFKEQ. V was clipped by 1 base and J by 4 bases, with 10 bases between them.

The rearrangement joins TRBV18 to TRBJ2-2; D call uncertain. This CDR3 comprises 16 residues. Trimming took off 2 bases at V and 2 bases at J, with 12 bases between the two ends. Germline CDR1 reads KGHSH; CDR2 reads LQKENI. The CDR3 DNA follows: TGTGCCAGCTCACCATCGGTTTCAACAAACACCGGGGAGCTGTTTTTT. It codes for CASSPSVSTNTGELFF.

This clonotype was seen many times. The CDR3 nucleotides are TGTGCCAGCAGCTTAGCGTCTCCAGCTAGCACAGATACGCAGTATTTT. It translates to CASSLASPASTDTQYF. This sequence joins TRBV7-8 and TRBJ2-3; D is unclear. The CDR3 extends over 16 amino acids. CDR1 and CDR2 (germline): SGHVS, FQNEAQ. V dropped 0 bases and J dropped 0 bases, with 10 bases sitting between them.

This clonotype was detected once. In DNA form, the CDR3 reads TGTGCCAGCAGCTTGGGGCCTTATGGGAGCAATCAGCCCCAGCATTTT. It encodes CASSLGPYGSNQPQHF. V usage is TRBV5-5 and J usage is TRBJ1-5; no reliable D call. The CDR3 is 16 residues long. V lost 0 bases, J lost 1 base, and 11 bases lay in between. Germline assignment: CDR1 SGHKS and CDR2 YYEKEE (reference sequence).

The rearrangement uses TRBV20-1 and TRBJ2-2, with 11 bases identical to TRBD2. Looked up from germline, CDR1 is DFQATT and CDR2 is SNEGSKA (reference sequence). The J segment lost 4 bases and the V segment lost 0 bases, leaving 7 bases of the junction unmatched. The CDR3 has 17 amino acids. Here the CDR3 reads CSARDLSGGAGTGELFF. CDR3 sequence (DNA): TGCAGTGCTAGAGATCTTAGCGGGGGGGCGGGCACCGGGGAGCTGTTTTTT.

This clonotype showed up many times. The CDR3 here is CSVDSASGAADTQYF. The CDR3 DNA reads as TGCAGCGTAGACTCAGCGAGTGGGGCGGCAGATACGCAGTATTTT. V and J are TRBV29-1 and TRBJ2-3; weak D call: TRBD1 (5 bases). Trimming stripped 6 bases from V and 4 bases from J, with 20 bases between. CDR1 is SQVTM, CDR2 ANQGSEA, per germline. The CDR3 loop spans 15 amino acids.

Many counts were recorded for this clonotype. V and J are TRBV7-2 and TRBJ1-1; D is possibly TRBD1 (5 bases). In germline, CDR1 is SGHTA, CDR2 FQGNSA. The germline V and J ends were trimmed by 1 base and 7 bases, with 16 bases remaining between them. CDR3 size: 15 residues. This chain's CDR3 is CASSLVQGSGFEAFF. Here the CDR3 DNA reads TGTGCCAGCAGCTTAGTGCAGGGTTCAGGCTTTGAAGCTTTCTTT.

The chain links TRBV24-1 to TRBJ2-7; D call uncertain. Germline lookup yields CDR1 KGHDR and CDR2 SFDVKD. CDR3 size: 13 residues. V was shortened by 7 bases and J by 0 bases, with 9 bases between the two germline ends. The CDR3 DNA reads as TGTGCCACCAGGGAACAGACCTCCTACGAGCAGTACTTC. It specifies CATREQTSYEQYF.

The CDR3 spells CASSFSGDTGELFF. CDR3 in DNA: TGCGCCAGCAGCTTCAGCGGGGACACCGGGGAGCTGTTTTTT. The chain couples TRBV5-1 to TRBJ2-2; 7 bases fit TRBD2. Germline CDR1 reads SGHRS; CDR2 reads YFSETQ. The CDR3 contains 14 residues. The junction had 1 base not matched to a gene; V was cut back by 2 bases and J by 3 bases.

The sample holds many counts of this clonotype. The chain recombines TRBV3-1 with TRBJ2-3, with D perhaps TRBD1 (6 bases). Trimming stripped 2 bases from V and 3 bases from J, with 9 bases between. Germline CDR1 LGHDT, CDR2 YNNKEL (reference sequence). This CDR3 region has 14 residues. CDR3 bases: TGTGCCAGCAGCCAAAGGGGGATAACAGATACGCAGTATTTT. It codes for CASSQRGITDTQYF.

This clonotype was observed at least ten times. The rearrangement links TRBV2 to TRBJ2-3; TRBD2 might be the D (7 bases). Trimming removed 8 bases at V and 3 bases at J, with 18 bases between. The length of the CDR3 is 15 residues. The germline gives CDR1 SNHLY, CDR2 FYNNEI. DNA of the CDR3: TGTGCCAGCGCCCTAGGGGGGGGGGAGACAGATACGCAGTATTTT. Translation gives CASALGGGETDTQYF.

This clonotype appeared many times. CDR3 coding DNA: TGTGCCAGTCTAAGTCCGGGAGAATACGAGCAGTACTTC. Translating it yields CASLSPGEYEQYF. The genes are TRBV28 and TRBJ2-7; TRBD2 is a possible D gene (6 bases). This CDR3 has 13 amino acids. Trimming pared 9 bases from V and 4 bases from J, leaving 16 bases between. The germline V gene has CDR1 MDHEN and CDR2 SYDVKM. The variable domain in full, completed from reference TRBV28 and TRBJ2-7, reads DVKVTQSSRYLVKRTGEKVFLECVQDMDHENMFWYRQDPGLGLRLIYFSYDVKMKEKGDIPEGYSVSREKKERFSLILESASTNQTSMYLCASLSPGEYEQYFGPGTRLTVT.

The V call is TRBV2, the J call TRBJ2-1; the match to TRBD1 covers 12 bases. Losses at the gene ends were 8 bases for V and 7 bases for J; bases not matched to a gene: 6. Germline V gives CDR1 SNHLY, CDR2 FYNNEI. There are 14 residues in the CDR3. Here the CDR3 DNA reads TGTGCCAGCCAGGGACAGGGGGCCGTTAATGAGCAGTTCTTC. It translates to CASQGQGAVNEQFF.

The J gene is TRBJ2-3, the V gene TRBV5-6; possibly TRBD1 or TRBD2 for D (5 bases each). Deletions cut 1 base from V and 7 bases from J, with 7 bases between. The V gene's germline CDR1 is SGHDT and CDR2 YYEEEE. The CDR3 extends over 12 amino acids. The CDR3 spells CASSLWGYTQYF. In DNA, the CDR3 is TGTGCCAGCAGCTTGTGGGGGTATACGCAGTATTTT. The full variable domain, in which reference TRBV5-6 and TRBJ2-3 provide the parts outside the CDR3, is DAGVTQSPTHLIKTRGQQVTLRCSPKSGHDTVSWYQQALGQGPQFIFQYYEEEERQRGNFPDRFSGHQFPNYSSELNVNALLLGDSALYLCASSLWGYTQYFGPGTRLTVL.

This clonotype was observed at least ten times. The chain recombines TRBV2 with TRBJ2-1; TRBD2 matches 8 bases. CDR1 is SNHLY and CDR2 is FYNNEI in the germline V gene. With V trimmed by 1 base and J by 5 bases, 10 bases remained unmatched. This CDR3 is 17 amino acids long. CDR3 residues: CASSEEGLRGAHNEQFF. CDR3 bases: TGTGCCAGCAGTGAAGAAGGTTTGCGGGGGGCTCACAATGAGCAGTTCTTC.

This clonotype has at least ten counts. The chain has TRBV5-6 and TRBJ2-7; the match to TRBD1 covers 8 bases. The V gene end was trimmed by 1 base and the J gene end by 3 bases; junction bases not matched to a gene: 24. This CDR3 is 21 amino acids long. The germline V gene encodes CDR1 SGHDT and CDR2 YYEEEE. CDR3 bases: TGTGCCAGCAGCTTGTTGGGACAGGACCTCTCCGGCTTAAGCTCCCTCTACGAGCAGTACTTC. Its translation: CASSLLGQDLSGLSSLYEQYF.

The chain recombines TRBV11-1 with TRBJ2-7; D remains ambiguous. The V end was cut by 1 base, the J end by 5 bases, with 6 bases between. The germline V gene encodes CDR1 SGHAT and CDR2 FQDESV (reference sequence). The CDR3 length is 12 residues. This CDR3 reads CASSLGVNEQYF. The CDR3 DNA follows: TGTGCCAGCAGCTTAGGAGTAAACGAGCAGTACTTC.